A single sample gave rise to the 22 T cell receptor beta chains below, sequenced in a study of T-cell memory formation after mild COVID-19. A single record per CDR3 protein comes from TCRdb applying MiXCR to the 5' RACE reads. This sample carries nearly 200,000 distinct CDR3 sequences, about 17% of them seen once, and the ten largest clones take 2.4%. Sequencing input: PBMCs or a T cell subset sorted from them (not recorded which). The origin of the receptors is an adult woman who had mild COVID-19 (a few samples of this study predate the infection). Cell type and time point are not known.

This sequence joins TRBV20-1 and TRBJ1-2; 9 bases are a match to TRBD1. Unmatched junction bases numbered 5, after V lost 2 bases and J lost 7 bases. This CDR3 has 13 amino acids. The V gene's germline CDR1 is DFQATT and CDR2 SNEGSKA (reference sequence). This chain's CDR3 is CSARFGQGTGYTF. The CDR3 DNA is TGCAGTGCTAGATTTGGACAGGGGACTGGCTACACCTTC.

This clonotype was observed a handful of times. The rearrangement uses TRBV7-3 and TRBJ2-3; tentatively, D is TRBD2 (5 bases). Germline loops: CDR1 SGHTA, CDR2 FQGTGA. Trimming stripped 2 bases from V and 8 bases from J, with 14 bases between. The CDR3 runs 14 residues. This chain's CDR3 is CASSLEGPVGTQYF. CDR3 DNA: TGTGCCAGCAGCTTAGAGGGCCCCGTGGGTACGCAGTATTTT.

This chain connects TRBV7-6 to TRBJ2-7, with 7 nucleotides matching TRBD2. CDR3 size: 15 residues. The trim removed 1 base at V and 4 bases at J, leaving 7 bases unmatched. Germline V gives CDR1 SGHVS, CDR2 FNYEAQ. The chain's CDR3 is CASSLESGGGYEQYF. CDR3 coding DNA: TGTGCCAGCAGCTTAGAATCGGGAGGAGGGTACGAGCAGTACTTC.

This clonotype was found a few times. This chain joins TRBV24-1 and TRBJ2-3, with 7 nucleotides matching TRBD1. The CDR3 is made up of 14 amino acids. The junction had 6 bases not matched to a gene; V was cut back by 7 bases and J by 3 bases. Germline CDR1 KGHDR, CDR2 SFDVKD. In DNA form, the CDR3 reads TGTGCCACCAGCTTACAGGGGTCGACAGATACGCAGTATTTT. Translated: CATSLQGSTDTQYF.

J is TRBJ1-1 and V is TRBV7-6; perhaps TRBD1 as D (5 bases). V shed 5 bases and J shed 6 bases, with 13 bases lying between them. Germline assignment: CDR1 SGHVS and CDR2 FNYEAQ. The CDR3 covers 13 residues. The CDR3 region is CASSIRVMAEAFF. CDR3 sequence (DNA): TGTGCCAGCAGCATCAGGGTTATGGCTGAAGCTTTCTTT.

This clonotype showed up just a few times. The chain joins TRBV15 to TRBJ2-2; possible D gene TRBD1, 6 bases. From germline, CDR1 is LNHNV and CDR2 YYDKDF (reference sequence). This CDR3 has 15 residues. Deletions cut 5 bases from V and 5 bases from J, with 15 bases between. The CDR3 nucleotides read TGTGCCACCAGCCGGTCCCACAGGGTTACCGGGGAGCTGTTTTTT. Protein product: CATSRSHRVTGELFF.

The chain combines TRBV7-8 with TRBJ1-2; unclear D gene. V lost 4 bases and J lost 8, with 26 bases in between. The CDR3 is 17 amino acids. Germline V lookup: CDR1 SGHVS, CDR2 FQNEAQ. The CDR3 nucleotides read TGTGCCAGCAGCTCAGAGCTAGCCTCCGGACGACTGGGCGGCTACACCTTC. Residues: CASSSELASGRLGGYTF.

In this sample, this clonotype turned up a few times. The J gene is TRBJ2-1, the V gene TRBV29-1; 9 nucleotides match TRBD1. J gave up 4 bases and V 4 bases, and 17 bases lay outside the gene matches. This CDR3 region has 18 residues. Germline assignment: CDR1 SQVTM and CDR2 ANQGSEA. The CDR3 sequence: CSVVAGQGVIARYNEQFF. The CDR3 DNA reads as TGCAGCGTTGTGGCGGGACAGGGCGTTATAGCCCGATACAATGAGCAGTTCTTC.

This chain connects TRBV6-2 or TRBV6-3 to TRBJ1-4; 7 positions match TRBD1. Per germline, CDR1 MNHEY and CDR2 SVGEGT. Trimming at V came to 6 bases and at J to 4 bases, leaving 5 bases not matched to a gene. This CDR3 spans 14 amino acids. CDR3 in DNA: TGTGCCAGCAGCTTCGGACAGGTTAATGAAAAACTGTTTTTT. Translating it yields CASSFGQVNEKLFF.

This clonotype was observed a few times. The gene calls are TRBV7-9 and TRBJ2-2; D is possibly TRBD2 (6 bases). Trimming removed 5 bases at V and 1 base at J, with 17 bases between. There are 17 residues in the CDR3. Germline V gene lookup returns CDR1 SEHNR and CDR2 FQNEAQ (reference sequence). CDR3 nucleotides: TGTGCCAGCAGCGGCTACTGGGGGGAGCTGAACACCGGGGAGCTGTTTTTT. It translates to CASSGYWGELNTGELFF.

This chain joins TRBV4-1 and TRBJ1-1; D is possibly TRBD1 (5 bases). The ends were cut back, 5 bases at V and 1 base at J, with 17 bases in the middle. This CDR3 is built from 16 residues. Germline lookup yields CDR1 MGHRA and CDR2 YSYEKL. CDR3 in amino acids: CASSRQTFPTNTEAFF. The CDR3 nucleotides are TGCGCCAGCAGCAGACAGACCTTTCCTACGAACACTGAAGCTTTCTTT.

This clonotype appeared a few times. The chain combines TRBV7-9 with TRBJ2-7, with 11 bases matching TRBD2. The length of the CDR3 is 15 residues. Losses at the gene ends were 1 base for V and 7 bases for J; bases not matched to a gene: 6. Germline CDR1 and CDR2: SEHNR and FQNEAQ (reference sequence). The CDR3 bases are TGTGCCAGCAGCTTAGGACTAGCGGGACCCGGGGAGCAGTACTTC. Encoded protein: CASSLGLAGPGEQYF. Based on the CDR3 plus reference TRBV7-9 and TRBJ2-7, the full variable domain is DTGVSQNPRHKITKRGQNVTFRCDPISEHNRLYWYRQTLGQGPEFLTYFQNEAQLEKSRLLSDRFSAERPKGSFSTLEIQRTEQGDSAMYLCASSLGLAGPGEQYFGPGTRLTVT.

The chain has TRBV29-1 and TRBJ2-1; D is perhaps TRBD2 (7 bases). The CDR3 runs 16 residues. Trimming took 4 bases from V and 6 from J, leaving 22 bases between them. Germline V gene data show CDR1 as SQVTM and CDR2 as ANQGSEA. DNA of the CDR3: TGCAGCGTTGCACACTTTGGGGGGGCGGTGGTCAATGAGCAGTTCTTC. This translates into CSVAHFGGAVVNEQFF.

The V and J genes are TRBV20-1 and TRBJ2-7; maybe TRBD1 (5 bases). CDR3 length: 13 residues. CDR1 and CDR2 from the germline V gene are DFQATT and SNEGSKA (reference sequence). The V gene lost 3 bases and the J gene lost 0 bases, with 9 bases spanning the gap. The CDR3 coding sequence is TGCAGTGCTAGTTCGGACACCTCCTACGAGCAGTACTTC. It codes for CSASSDTSYEQYF.

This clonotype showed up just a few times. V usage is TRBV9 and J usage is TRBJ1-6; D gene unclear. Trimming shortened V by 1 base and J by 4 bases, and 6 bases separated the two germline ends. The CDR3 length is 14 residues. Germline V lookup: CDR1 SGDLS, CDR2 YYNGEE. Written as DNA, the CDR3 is TGTGCCAGCAGCGTACAGTGGTATAATTCACCCCTCCACTTT. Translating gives CASSVQWYNSPLHF.

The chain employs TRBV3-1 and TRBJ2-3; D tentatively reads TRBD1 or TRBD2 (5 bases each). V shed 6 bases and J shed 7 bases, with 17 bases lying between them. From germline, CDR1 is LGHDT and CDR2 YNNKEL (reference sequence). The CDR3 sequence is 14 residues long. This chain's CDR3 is CASRPGAARNTQYF. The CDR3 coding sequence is TGTGCCAGCAGACCCGGGGCCGCGAGGAATACGCAGTATTTT.

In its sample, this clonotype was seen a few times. The CDR3 protein is CATSRVKLAGGHSYEQYF. Here the CDR3 DNA reads TGTGCCACCAGCAGAGTTAAACTAGCGGGGGGCCACTCCTACGAGCAGTACTTC. This chain connects TRBV15 to TRBJ2-7; 12 nucleotides agree with TRBD2. The CDR3 extends over 18 amino acids. CDR1 and CDR2 from the germline V gene are LNHNV and YYDKDF (reference sequence). Germline trimming cut 1 base from V and 0 bases from J; bases unmatched to any gene: 7.

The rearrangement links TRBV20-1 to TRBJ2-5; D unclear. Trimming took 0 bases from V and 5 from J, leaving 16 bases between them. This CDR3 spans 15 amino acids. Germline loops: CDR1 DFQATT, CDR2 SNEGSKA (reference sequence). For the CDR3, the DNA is TGCAGTGCTAGAGATGGGCGAAGTAATCAGGAGACCCAGTACTTC. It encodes CSARDGRSNQETQYF.

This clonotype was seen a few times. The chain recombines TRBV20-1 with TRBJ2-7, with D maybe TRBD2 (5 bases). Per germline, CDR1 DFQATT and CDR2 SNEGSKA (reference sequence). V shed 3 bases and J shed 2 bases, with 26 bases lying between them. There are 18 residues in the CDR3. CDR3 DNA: TGCAGTGCTAGTGGACCAAGCGGCCCCACCCTGCGGGCCTACGAGCAGTACTTC. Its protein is CSASGPSGPTLRAYEQYF.

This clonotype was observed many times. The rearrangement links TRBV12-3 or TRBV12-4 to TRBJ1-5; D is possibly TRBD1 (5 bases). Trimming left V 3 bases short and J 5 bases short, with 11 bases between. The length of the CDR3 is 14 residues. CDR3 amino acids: CASSFGAGDQPQHF. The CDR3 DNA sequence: TGTGCCAGCAGTTTTGGGGCAGGTGATCAGCCCCAGCATTTT.

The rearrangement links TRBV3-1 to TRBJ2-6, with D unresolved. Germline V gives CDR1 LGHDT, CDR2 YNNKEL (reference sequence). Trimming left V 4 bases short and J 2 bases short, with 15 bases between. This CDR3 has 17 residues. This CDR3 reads CASSRYSQYPGANVLTF. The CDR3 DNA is TGTGCCAGCAGCCGCTACAGCCAGTATCCTGGGGCCAACGTCCTGACTTTC. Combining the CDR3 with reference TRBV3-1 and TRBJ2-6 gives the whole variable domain DTAVSQTPKYLVTQMGNDKSIKCEQNLGHDTMYWYKQDSKKFLKIMFSYNNKELIINETVPNRFSPKSPDKAHLNLHINSLELGDSAVYFCASSRYSQYPGANVLTFGAGSRLTVL.

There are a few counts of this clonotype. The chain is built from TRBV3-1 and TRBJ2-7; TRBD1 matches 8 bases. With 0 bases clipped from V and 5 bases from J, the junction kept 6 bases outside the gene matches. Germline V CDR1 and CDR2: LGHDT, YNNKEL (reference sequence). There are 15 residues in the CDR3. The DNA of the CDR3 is TGTGCCAGCAGCCAAGATTTCGCAGGGGGCGACGAGCAGTACTTC. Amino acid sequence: CASSQDFAGGDEQYF.